This T cell receptor beta chain was sequenced in a study of cytomegalovirus exposure and HLA in healthy donors. Unrecorded immune exposures were likely, despite nominal health at sampling. Trimming took off 2 bases at V and 8 bases at J, with 9 bases between the two ends. CDR3 length: 11 amino acids. Germline V gene data show CDR1 as DFQATT and CDR2 as SNEGSKA (reference sequence). The PCR contained 60 Vbeta and 13 Jbeta primers. Only in-frame clones appear in the TCRdb table, and some are missing; sequencing was by immunoSEQ multiplex PCR. The table has roughly 130,000 clones, roughly three quarters seen once; the top ten hold approximately 0.97%.

The TCR comes from a man younger than 30 in good health and CMV-seronegative. The V gene is TRBV20-1, the J gene TRBJ1-2; D unresolved. Sample: PBMCs. The CDR3 spells CSARRSQGYTF. The CDR3 DNA follows: TGCAGTGCTAGACGCTCTCAGGGCTACACCTTC.